This T cell receptor (beta chain) derives from a study of cytomegalovirus exposure and HLA in healthy donors. 13 Jbeta primers and 60 Vbeta primers were used for the PCR. Assay used: immunoSEQ multiplex PCR; TCRdb lists only in-frame clones, some missing. This sample has some 100,000 clones, with roughly 84% found just once. The CDR3 loop spans 19 amino acids. The trim removed 4 bases at V and 1 base at J, leaving 11 bases unmatched. Per germline, CDR1 SGDLS and CDR2 YYNGEE. This clonotype originated in a woman under 30 in good health and CMV-seronegative. V and J are TRBV9 and TRBJ2-2; TRBD2 matches 12 bases. Sequencing was performed on PBMCs. The CDR3 sequence: CASSPGLAGYQMNTGELFF. In nucleotides, the CDR3 is TGTGCCAGCAGCCCAGGACTAGCGGGGTACCAAATGAACACCGGGGAGCTGTTTTTT.